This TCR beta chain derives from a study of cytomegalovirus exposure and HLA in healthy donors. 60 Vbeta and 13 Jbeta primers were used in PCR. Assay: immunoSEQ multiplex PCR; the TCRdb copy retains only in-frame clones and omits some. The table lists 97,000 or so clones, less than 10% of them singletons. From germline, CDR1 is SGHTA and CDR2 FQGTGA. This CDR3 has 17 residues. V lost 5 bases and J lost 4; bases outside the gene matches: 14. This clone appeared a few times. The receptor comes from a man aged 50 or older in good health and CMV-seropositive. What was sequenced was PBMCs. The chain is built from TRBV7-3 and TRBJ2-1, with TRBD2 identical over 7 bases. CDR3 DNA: TGTGCCAGCAGCCCCTACGTGGGGGAGGGCCGGTACAATGAGCAGTTCTTC. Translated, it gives CASSPYVGEGRYNEQFF.